The 22 T cell receptor beta chains below were found in one sample sequenced in a study of OX40 agonist ivuxolimab in advanced cancers. Using immunoSEQ multiplex PCR, the repertoire was profiled, and TCRdb retains in-frame clones only, with some absent. The sample includes around 60,000 clones, roughly three quarters of them seen just once. The material sequenced was CD4+ or CD8+ T cells sorted from blood, taken in a trial of the OX40 agonist ivuxolimab. The receptors were sampled from an adult with an advanced solid tumor such as melanoma, head and neck, liver or kidney cancer.

CDR3 sequence: CASSLVLDRGDTQYF. CDR3 bases: TGTGCCAGCAGCCTAGTATTGGACAGGGGAGATACGCAGTATTTT. The chain recombines TRBV4-2 with TRBJ2-3, with 9 bases identical to TRBD1. V lost 4 bases, J lost 5 bases, and 7 bases stayed unmatched. The CDR3 covers 15 residues. Germline-derived CDR1 and CDR2 are LGHNA and YNFKEQ.

The rearrangement uses TRBV10-3 and TRBJ1-5, with D hard to call. Germline CDR1 reads ENHRY; CDR2 reads SYGVKD. Between the trimmed V and J ends, which lost 4 bases and 3 bases, there was a span of 7 bases. This CDR3 comprises 13 residues. The CDR3 region has the DNA TGTGCCATCAGTGTAGATCCCAATCAGCCCCAGCATTTT. It specifies CAISVDPNQPQHF.

CDR3 region: CASSEWERDQPQHF. CDR3 DNA: TGTGCCAGCAGTGAATGGGAGAGAGATCAGCCCCAGCATTTT. The chain is built from TRBV6-1 and TRBJ1-5; D not resolved. The V end was cut by 2 bases, the J end by 5 bases, with 10 bases between. Germline values: CDR1 MNHNS, CDR2 SASEGT. This CDR3 region has 14 residues.

This clone was detected only a few times. V gene TRBV27 combines with J gene TRBJ1-5; D is perhaps TRBD1 (6 bases). The V gene's germline CDR1 is MNHEY and CDR2 SMNVEV (reference sequence). Trimming pared 5 bases from V and 5 bases from J, leaving 13 bases between. The CDR3 loop spans 14 amino acids. As DNA, the CDR3 is TGTGCCAGCAGTCACGGGGGCGGCGATCAGCCCCAGCATTTT. Protein sequence: CASSHGGGDQPQHF.

This clone turned up a few times. This sequence joins TRBV30 and TRBJ1-1; D gene uncertain. V was pared by 4 bases and J by 2 bases, with 2 bases between. The CDR3 runs 10 residues. Germline CDR1 is GTSNPN and CDR2 is SVGIG (reference sequence). DNA for the CDR3: TGTGCCTGGAAAAACACTGAAGCTTTCTTT. Translating gives CAWKNTEAFF.

The chain joins TRBV19 to TRBJ2-3; no definite D call. V was clipped by 4 bases and J by 6 bases, with 5 bases between them. CDR1 and CDR2 from the germline V gene are LNHDA and SQIVND (reference sequence). The CDR3 runs to 11 residues. The CDR3 region is CASSRADTQYF. The CDR3 DNA reads TGTGCCAGTAGTAGAGCTGATACGCAGTATTTT.

The chain couples TRBV2 to TRBJ1-5; D remains unclear. The germline CDR1 and CDR2 sequences are SNHLY and FYNNEI. The CDR3 runs 14 residues. V lost 6 bases, J lost 2 bases, and 11 bases lay in between. The CDR3 DNA sequence: TGTGCCAGCAGCCTCGGGCCACGCAATCAGCCCCAGCATTTT. Its protein product is CASSLGPRNQPQHF. Complete variable domain (other parts from reference TRBV2 and TRBJ1-5): EPEVTQTPSHQVTQMGQEVILRCVPISNHLYFYWYRQILGQKVEFLVSFYNNEISEKSEIFDDQFSVERPDGSNFTLKIRSTKLEDSAMYFCASSLGPRNQPQHFGDGTRLSIL.

This clone was seen only once. The rearrangement joins TRBV7-2 to TRBJ2-3, with 8 bases identical to TRBD1. Trimming cost V 3 bases and J 2 bases; bases outside gene matches: 10. The CDR3 loop spans 17 amino acids. Germline CDR1 is SGHTA and CDR2 is FQGNSA. The CDR3 DNA reads as TGTGCCAGCAGCTTCTCTGCGACAGGGGTCTTCACAGATACGCAGTATTTT. Protein: CASSFSATGVFTDTQYF.

This clone was recorded only once. V usage is TRBV5-1 and J usage is TRBJ1-1; possible D gene TRBD1, 5 bases. Looked up from germline, CDR1 is SGHRS and CDR2 is YFSETQ. V lost 5 bases and J lost 1, with 12 bases in between. The length of the CDR3 is 14 residues. The CDR3 DNA is TGCGCCAGCAGTGTTGGAAGGGGGAACACTGAAGCTTTCTTT. Translation: CASSVGRGNTEAFF.

This chain connects TRBV7-6 to TRBJ2-6; TRBD1 might be the D (5 bases). CDR1 and CDR2 (germline): SGHVS, FNYEAQ. The CDR3 loop spans 15 amino acids. Trimming left V 5 bases short and J 0 bases short, with 8 bases between. In DNA form, the CDR3 reads TGTGCCAGCAGCGTCGACAGCTCTGGGGCCAACGTCCTGACTTTC. This sequence encodes CASSVDSSGANVLTF. The full variable domain, with the rest looked up from reference TRBV7-6 and TRBJ2-6, is GAGVSQSPRYKVTKRGQDVALRCDPISGHVSLYWYRQALGQGPEFLTYFNYEAQQDKSGLPNDRFSAERPEGSISTLTIQRTEQRDSAMYRCASSVDSSGANVLTFGAGSRLTVL.

CDR3 DNA sequence: TGCGCCAGCAGCTTGGAAACCACCGGGGAGACCCAGTACTTC. Protein: CASSLETTGETQYF. The V call is TRBV5-1, the J call TRBJ2-5; the D is unclear. V was pared by 0 bases and J by 5 bases, with 11 bases between. The CDR3 has 14 residues. Germline lookup yields CDR1 SGHRS and CDR2 YFSETQ.

The J gene is TRBJ1-5, the V gene TRBV19; D uncertain. Trimming cost V 7 bases and J 5 bases, with 12 bases left between them. CDR1 is LNHDA and CDR2 is SQIVND in the germline V gene (reference sequence). The CDR3 runs to 13 residues. CDR3 loop: CASTSQRDQPQHF. In nucleotides, the CDR3 is TGTGCCAGTACCTCACAAAGAGATCAGCCCCAGCATTTT.

J is TRBJ2-7 and V is TRBV19; 11 bases line up with TRBD2. J was trimmed by 0 bases and V by 4 bases; bases with no gene match: 8. Germline V gene sequence: CDR1 LNHDA, CDR2 SQIVND (reference sequence). The CDR3 is made up of 17 amino acids. The DNA for the CDR3 is TGTGCCAGTAGTAGGACTAGCGGGCTGACGAGCTCCTACGAGCAGTACTTC. This codes for CASSRTSGLTSSYEQYF.

The chain employs TRBV5-4 and TRBJ2-5; 15 bases match TRBD2. The junction had 4 bases not matched to a gene; V was cut back by 4 bases and J by 3 bases. Germline CDR1 SGHNT, CDR2 YYREEE (reference sequence). The CDR3 extends over 16 amino acids. The CDR3: CASSPGLAGGKETQYF. CDR3 DNA sequence: TGTGCCAGCAGCCCGGGACTAGCGGGGGGTAAAGAGACCCAGTACTTC. The variable domain in full, completed from reference TRBV5-4 and TRBJ2-5, reads ETGVTQSPTHLIKTRGQQVTLRCSSQSGHNTVSWYQQALGQGPQFIFQYYREEENGRGNFPPRFSGLQFPNYSSELNVNALELDDSALYLCASSPGLAGGKETQYFGPGTRLLVL.

This clone was observed once. This chain uses TRBV11-2 with TRBJ1-4; 7 nucleotides agree with TRBD1. Germline V gene data show CDR1 as SGHAT and CDR2 as FQNNGV. The CDR3 covers 15 residues. V lost 4 bases, J lost 7 bases, and 9 bases stayed unmatched. CDR3 nucleotides: TGTGCCAGCAGCTGGTACGGGACAGCCTCTGAAAAACTGTTTTTT. Its translation is CASSWYGTASEKLFF.

The V gene is TRBV2, the J gene TRBJ1-4; D ambiguous. V was clipped by 5 bases and J by 4 bases, with 8 bases between them. This CDR3 is built from 13 residues. CDR1 and CDR2 (germline): SNHLY, FYNNEI. Here the CDR3 DNA reads TGTGCCAGCAGTAAGGAAAGTAATGAAAAACTGTTTTTT. It translates to CASSKESNEKLFF.

The rearrangement links TRBV5-4 to TRBJ1-1; perhaps TRBD1 as D (6 bases). Germline CDR1 SGHNT, CDR2 YYREEE (reference sequence). The CDR3 consists of 15 residues. V gave up 4 bases and J gave up 1 base, with 14 bases separating them. The CDR3 DNA follows: TGTGCCAGCAGCCAATTGAACAGGGAGAACACTGAAGCTTTCTTT. It is translated as CASSQLNRENTEAFF. The full variable domain, its missing parts supplied by reference TRBV5-4 and TRBJ1-1, is ETGVTQSPTHLIKTRGQQVTLRCSSQSGHNTVSWYQQALGQGPQFIFQYYREEENGRGNFPPRFSGLQFPNYSSELNVNALELDDSALYLCASSQLNRENTEAFFGQGTRLTVV.

The chain carries TRBV30 and TRBJ1-3; possibly TRBD1 for D (5 bases). With 2 bases removed from V and 3 bases from J, the gap between germline ends came to 14 bases. The CDR3 is 15 amino acids. Germline lookup yields CDR1 GTSNPN and CDR2 SVGIG (reference sequence). DNA for the CDR3: TGTGCCTGGAGTCCCCACGCAGGGTATGGAAACACCATATATTTT. Its translation: CAWSPHAGYGNTIYF.

The chain uses TRBV4-2 and TRBJ2-1; D call uncertain. The CDR3 length is 15 residues. Trimming took off 1 base at V and 0 bases at J, with 7 bases between the two ends. Germline CDR1 and CDR2: LGHNA and YNFKEQ. CDR3 residues: CASSQGQDSYNEQFF. The CDR3 coding sequence is TGTGCCAGCAGCCAAGGGCAGGACTCCTACAATGAGCAGTTCTTC.

The chain employs TRBV30 and TRBJ1-5, with unresolved D. CDR1 is GTSNPN, CDR2 SVGIG, per germline (reference sequence). The CDR3 loop spans 15 amino acids. V was shortened by 2 bases and J by 4 bases, with 15 bases between the two germline ends. The CDR3 loop is CAWSYQSASNQPQHF. The CDR3 DNA follows: TGTGCCTGGAGTTATCAGTCAGCTTCTAATCAGCCCCAGCATTTT.

The gene calls are TRBV18 and TRBJ2-1; D is tentatively TRBD1 or TRBD2 (5 bases each). Germline V CDR1 and CDR2: KGHSH, LQKENI. The V end lost 3 bases, the J end lost 8 bases, and 23 bases lay between the germline ends. CDR3 length: 17 residues. CDR3 loop: CASSPETGTPGLDEQFF. CDR3 DNA sequence: TGTGCCAGCTCACCGGAAACCGGGACCCCCGGTCTTGATGAGCAGTTCTTC.

V usage is TRBV19 and J usage is TRBJ1-1, with TRBD1 identical over 11 bases. Germline V gene lookup returns CDR1 LNHDA and CDR2 SQIVND (reference sequence). J was trimmed by 0 bases and V by 6 bases; bases with no gene match: 6. This CDR3 has 16 amino acids. In DNA form, the CDR3 reads TGTGCCAGTAGCTCCGGGACAGGGGGGATGAACACTGAAGCTTTCTTT. Its translation is CASSSGTGGMNTEAFF.